The rows below give T cell receptor beta chains drawn from one sample of a study of blood T cell repertoires in COVID-19. Assay: immunoSEQ multiplex PCR; the TCRdb copy retains only in-frame clones and omits some. The sample lists roughly 290,000 clones, 85% seen once, with 4% to 5% in the top ten. The material sequenced was peripheral blood. These receptors all stem from a woman aged 45-65 years with active or convalescent COVID-19. CDR3s include the opening cysteine and the closing phenylalanine or tryptophan. Fields, in order: V gene, D gene, clone size, J gene, CDR3 DNA, CDR3 protein. The D gene is left open where the match is weak. The listing skips clone size in some rows; elsewhere it reads once, few, many or a size class.

TRBV24-1	TRBD1	-	TRBJ1-2	TGTGCCACCAGTGATCAGCTATCGGACAGGGTAGGGGAACCTAACTATGGCTACACCTTC	CATSDQLSDRVGEPNYGYTF
TRBV5-8	TRBD2	-	TRBJ2-3	TGTGCCAGCAGCTTGGAGACTAGCGGGAGGCAGGCAGATACGCAGTATTTT	CASSLETSGRQADTQYF
TRBV10-3	-	-	TRBJ1-1	TGTGCCGTCGCGAGGGTAAACACTGAAGCTTTCTTT	CAVARVNTEAFF
TRBV14	-	-	TRBJ2-5	TGTGCCAGCAGCCAGGGACCGGGACACCCAGGAGAGACCCAGTACTTC	CASSQGPGHPGETQYF
TRBV9	TRBD2	once	TRBJ2-3	TGTGCCAGCAGCGTATCCTCGGGGGGGGCGCAGACAGATACGCAGTATTTT	CASSVSSGGAQTDTQYF
TRBV5-1	-	-	TRBJ2-4	TGCGCCAGCAGCTTCCAGGCGGGAAAGGACATTCAGTACTTC	CASSFQAGKDIQYF
TRBV28	-	-	TRBJ1-4	TGTGCCAGCGGCCGTGGGAACGGAGGGGAAAAACTGTTTTTT	CASGRGNGGEKLFF
TRBV5-1	-	-	TRBJ2-1	TGCGCCAGCAGTGACGGACAGCATTGGTATGAGCAGTTCTTC	CASSDGQHWYEQFF
TRBV5-8	TRBD2	-	TRBJ2-6	TGTGCCAGCAGCTTGGTAGCGGGACCGGGGGCCAACGTCCTGACTTTC	CASSLVAGPGANVLTF
TRBV25-1	TRBD2	-	TRBJ2-7	TGTGCCAGCAGTGACGGCCTAGCGGGCTCCTCCTACGAGCAGTACTTC	CASSDGLAGSSYEQYF
TRBV5-5	-	-	TRBJ1-6	TGTGCCAGCAGCAGACACTCAGGGGTGGATTCACCCCTCCACTTT	CASSRHSGVDSPLHF
TRBV4-1	TRBD2	-	TRBJ2-2	TGCGCCAGCAGCCTCACCCTAGCGGGAGGGGCCGGGGAGCTGTTTTTT	CASSLTLAGGAGELFF
TRBV28	TRBD1	-	TRBJ1-2	TGTGCCAGCAGCCGAAGGGGACAGGGGGTAATCGGCTACACCTTC	CASSRRGQGVIGYTF
TRBV28	TRBD2	-	TRBJ2-7	TGTGCCAGCAGCCGTAGGACTAGCGGAGTTGAGGGGTTCTCCTACGAGCAGTACTTC	CASSRRTSGVEGFSYEQYF
TRBV3-1/TRBV3-2	-	-	TRBJ2-5	TGTGCCAGCCAGTTCCAGGGTAATCGCCGTATCGGGGAGACCCAGTACTTC	CASQFQGNRRIGETQYF
TRBV15	TRBD1	-	TRBJ1-5	TGTGCCACCAGCAGGGCGGGACAGGGGGCTGGCCAGCCCCAGCATTTT	CATSRAGQGAGQPQHF
TRBV28	-	-	TRBJ2-6	TGTGCCAGCTCCACTTCCCCTCATCCCAACGTCCTGACTTTC	CASSTSPHPNVLTF
TRBV28	-	-	TRBJ1-5	TGTGCCAGCAGTTTTGGCGGTCAGCCCCAGCATTTT	CASSFGGQPQHF
TRBV4-1	-	few	TRBJ2-7	TGCGCCAGCGCACCGGGACTGGGCAGGCCCTACGAGCAGTACTTC	CASAPGLGRPYEQYF
TRBV16	-	-	TRBJ2-7	TGTGCCAGCAGCCAATCGATAGGACAGTCCTTTTACGAGCAGTACTTC	CASSQSIGQSFYEQYF
TRBV5-1	TRBD1	-	TRBJ1-4	TGCGCCAGCAGCTCTTCCGGGACAGGGAGAGGTGAAAAACTGTTTTTT	CASSSSGTGRGEKLFF
TRBV11-2	TRBD1	-	TRBJ1-1	TGTGCCAGCAGCTCAACAGGGGGCTATGGGAACACTGAAGCTTTCTTT	CASSSTGGYGNTEAFF
TRBV13	-	-	TRBJ1-2	TGTGCCAGCACCCAAGGGAGGGTGAATGGCTACACCTTC	CASTQGRVNGYTF
TRBV5-1	-	few	TRBJ2-5	TGCGCCAGCAGCCCGACTGGCCTTGAGACCCAGTACTTC	CASSPTGLETQYF